The clone carrying this T cell receptor beta chain was detected many times. This entry belongs to a study of response to subunit inactivated influenza vaccine. From the RT-PCR reads, TCRdb called clonotypes with MiXCR, one entry per CDR3 protein. The sample carries over 300,000 distinct CDR3 sequences, 21% recorded once. The CDR3 covers 15 residues. V was pared by 1 base and J by 8 bases, with 8 bases of the junction left unmatched. Germline CDR1 reads SEHNR; CDR2 reads FQNEAQ (reference sequence). The material sequenced was PBMCs from blood, taken about 19 months after vaccination. The chain couples TRBV7-9 to TRBJ1-2; 9 nucleotides line up with TRBD1. The sequence was collected from a man between 50 and 69 years old who received an inactivated influenza vaccine. CDR3 bases: TGTGCCAGCAGCTTAGGACAGGGGGACCTTGGAGGCTACACCTTC. It specifies CASSLGQGDLGGYTF.